These 17 T cell receptor beta chains came from one sample sequenced in a study of CD8+ T cells in alopecia areata (dated by TCRdb to the late 2010s). The library came from the immunoSEQ multiplex PCR assay. For TCR sequencing, RNA was extracted from every sample and reverse transcribed into cDNA to serve as template. As stored in TCRdb, this immuneACCESS dataset retains in-frame rearrangements with V and J assigned. A fraction of the clones does not appear; measured against another copy, unresolved V genes explain less than half of the discrepancy, and the remainder lacks a known reason. The sample table contains some 130,000 clones; only one count was recorded for 50% to 60% of them. The top ten clonotypes cover less than 5.5% of the sample. Read against the paper, the sample's time point label means: baseline before oral tofacitinib. The source was CD4+ T cells sorted from blood, collected at week 0. All receptors derive from a human donor with alopecia areata.

The rearrangement links TRBV7-2 to TRBJ2-1; either TRBD1 or TRBD2 may fit D (5 bases each). CDR3 length: 14 amino acids. The V and J ends lost 7 bases and 8 bases respectively, with 18 bases between them. Germline CDR1 SGHTA, CDR2 FQGNSA. The CDR3 is CASTLGVGYHEQFF. The DNA for the CDR3 is TGTGCCAGCACTTTGGGGGTAGGTTACCATGAGCAGTTCTTC.

V gene TRBV15 combines with J gene TRBJ2-2; D gene unclear. The CDR3 spans 14 residues. Germline-derived CDR1 and CDR2 are LNHNV and YYDKDF (reference sequence). The V gene lost 4 bases and the J gene lost 1 base, with 7 bases spanning the gap. The CDR3 reads CATSIRQNTGELFF. The CDR3 region has the DNA TGTGCCACCAGCATAAGACAGAACACCGGGGAGCTGTTTTTT.

This chain links TRBV27 with TRBJ1-1, with D hard to call. CDR3 size: 14 residues. Germline V gene sequence: CDR1 MNHEY, CDR2 SMNVEV (reference sequence). Trimming took 6 bases from V and 1 from J, leaving 12 bases between them. The CDR3 DNA reads as TGTGCCAGCAGGTACAGTTATACGAACACTGAAGCTTTCTTT. It yields the protein CASRYSYTNTEAFF.

This chain uses TRBV28 with TRBJ1-5, with TRBD1 as a possible D gene (5 bases). The CDR3 sequence is 15 residues long. Trimming left V 4 bases short and J 11 bases short, with 21 bases between. Germline CDR1 MDHEN, CDR2 SYDVKM. The CDR3 loop reads CASSSTGTVLRSQHF. The CDR3 DNA follows: TGTGCCAGCAGTTCGACGGGGACGGTTCTTCGGTCCCAGCATTTT.

As for this clone: A read error may account for a junction end that differs from germline. CDR3 in DNA: TGTGTCAGCAGCCTTTACCGACTAGCGGGGGGAACCTACAATGAGCAGTTCTTC. As protein: CVSSLYRLAGGTYNEQFF. The chain is built from TRBV7-2 and TRBJ2-1; 13 bases are shared with TRBD2. The CDR3 runs to 18 residues. Germline V lookup: CDR1 SGHTA, CDR2 FQGNSA. Full variable domain (missing parts from reference TRBV7-2 and TRBJ2-1): GAGVSQSPSNKVTEKGKDVELRCDPISGHTALYWYRQSLGQGLEFLIYFQGNSAPDKSGLPSDRFSAERTGGSVSTLTIQRTQQEDSAVYLCVSSLYRLAGGTYNEQFFGPGTRLTVL.

The rearrangement uses TRBV7-9 and TRBJ2-5; 7 bases line up with TRBD2. This CDR3 comprises 17 residues. Germline CDR1 and CDR2: SEHNR and FQNEAQ (reference sequence). The V gene end was trimmed by 5 bases and the J gene end by 9 bases; junction bases not matched to a gene: 21. The CDR3 spells CASSPSAGGEGKTSQYF. The CDR3 nucleotides read TGTGCCAGCAGCCCCAGCGCGGGTGGGGAGGGGAAGACGTCCCAGTACTTC.

DNA of the CDR3: TGTGCCAGCAGAGACATTGGGGGCGGATCCCATTCACCCCTCCACTTT. This gives the protein CASRDIGGGSHSPLHF. The chain combines TRBV4-2 with TRBJ1-6, with a tentative D call TRBD1 (6 bases). The CDR3 extends over 16 amino acids. V lost 6 bases and J lost 8, with 20 bases in between. Germline V gene lookup returns CDR1 LGHNA and CDR2 YNFKEQ.

V is TRBV7-9 and J is TRBJ2-2, with 12 bases aligning to TRBD2. V was clipped by 5 bases and J by 8 bases; unmatched bases: 6. CDR3 length: 15 residues. Germline lookup yields CDR1 SEHNR and CDR2 FQNEAQ (reference sequence). CDR3 residues: CASSTLAGGAGELFF. CDR3 bases: TGTGCCAGCAGCACCCTAGCGGGAGGGGCTGGGGAGCTGTTTTTT. Full variable domain (missing parts from reference TRBV7-9 and TRBJ2-2): DTGVSQNPRHKITKRGQNVTFRCDPISEHNRLYWYRQTLGQGPEFLTYFQNEAQLEKSRLLSDRFSAERPKGSFSTLEIQRTEQGDSAMYLCASSTLAGGAGELFFGEGSRLTVL.

In this sample, this clone turned up a few times. The chain employs TRBV7-2 and TRBJ1-4, with 7 positions matching TRBD1. V was pared by 3 bases and J by 6 bases, with 10 bases of the junction left unmatched. CDR3 length equals 16 residues. The V gene's germline CDR1 is SGHTA and CDR2 FQGNSA. The CDR3 is CASSFGPTGVHEKLFF. In DNA, the CDR3 is TGTGCCAGCAGCTTTGGCCCTACAGGGGTGCATGAAAAACTGTTTTTT.

This clone was seen a single time. The rearrangement joins TRBV5-1 to TRBJ1-1; the match to TRBD1 covers 11 bases. V gave up 2 bases and J gave up 4 bases; unmatched junction bases: 7. CDR1 is SGHRS and CDR2 is YFSETQ in the germline V gene. The CDR3 runs to 16 residues. CDR3 bases: TGCGCCAGCAGCTTCGGACAGGGGGCGTTAGGCACTGAAGCTTTCTTT. Translation gives CASSFGQGALGTEAFF. Full variable domain (remainder filled in from reference TRBV5-1 and TRBJ1-1): KAGVTQTPRYLIKTRGQQVTLSCSPISGHRSVSWYQQTPGQGLQFLFEYFSETQRNKGNFPGRFSGRQFSNSRSEMNVSTLELGDSALYLCASSFGQGALGTEAFFGQGTRLTVV.

The V and J genes are TRBV13 and TRBJ2-5; 9 bases match TRBD1. The CDR3 is 15 residues long. The germline V gene has CDR1 PRHDT and CDR2 FYEKMQ (reference sequence). Germline trimming cut 5 bases from V and 5 bases from J; bases unmatched to any gene: 9. The CDR3 nucleotides are TGTGCCAGCAGCGAAATTACAGGGGGCGGGGAGACCCAGTACTTC. Its protein is CASSEITGGGETQYF.

This sequence joins TRBV30 and TRBJ2-3, with 14 bases that match TRBD2. From germline, CDR1 is GTSNPN and CDR2 SVGIG (reference sequence). V lost 2 bases, J lost 1 base, and 11 bases stayed unmatched. The CDR3 has 19 amino acids. DNA for the CDR3: TGTGCCTGGAGTAAAGAAAGGACTAGCGGGAGGTTGGGCACAGATACGCAGTATTTT. This translates into CAWSKERTSGRLGTDTQYF.

The chain has TRBV2 and TRBJ1-5, with D maybe TRBD1 (6 bases). The germline gives CDR1 SNHLY, CDR2 FYNNEI. The V and J ends lost 4 bases and 2 bases respectively, with 6 bases between them. The length of the CDR3 is 13 residues. Here the CDR3 DNA reads TGTGCCAGCAGTGGACAGGGCAATCAGCCCCAGCATTTT. The encoded protein is CASSGQGNQPQHF.

This rearrangement joins TRBV11-3 to TRBJ1-1, with D perhaps matching TRBD1 (5 bases). Trimming took 2 bases from V and 1 from J, leaving 8 bases between them. The CDR3 is made up of 14 amino acids. Germline CDR1 SGHNT, CDR2 YENEEA. The CDR3 DNA reads TGTGCCAGCAGCTTAAGCCAGGGGAACACTGAAGCTTTCTTT. It translates to CASSLSQGNTEAFF.

The chain uses TRBV2 and TRBJ2-1; 10 nucleotides line up with TRBD1. Trimming removed 6 bases from V and 0 bases from J; junction bases left unmatched: 2. CDR1 is SNHLY and CDR2 is FYNNEI in the germline V gene. The CDR3 is 15 amino acids. CDR3 protein: CASSGQGGSYNEQFF. DNA for the CDR3: TGTGCCAGCAGCGGACAGGGGGGCTCCTACAATGAGCAGTTCTTC.

This clone was recorded once. The chain has TRBV7-9 and TRBJ2-3; perhaps D is TRBD1 or TRBD2 (5 bases each). CDR1 SEHNR and CDR2 FQNEAQ come from the germline V gene (reference sequence). Trimming cost V 6 bases and J 1 base, with 14 bases left between them. The CDR3 loop spans 15 amino acids. CDR3 sequence reads: CASSLGAAGTDTQYF. The CDR3 bases are TGTGCCAGCAGTCTCGGGGCAGCGGGCACAGATACGCAGTATTTT.

CDR3 amino acids: CASKPDRGEPGANVLTF. The CDR3 nucleotides read TGTGCCAGTAAACCGGACAGGGGTGAACCTGGGGCCAACGTCCTGACTTTC. The rearrangement uses TRBV27 and TRBJ2-6; 9 positions match TRBD1. Germline V gene data show CDR1 as MNHEY and CDR2 as SMNVEV (reference sequence). V lost 9 bases and J lost 2; bases outside the gene matches: 11. CDR3 length: 17 amino acids.